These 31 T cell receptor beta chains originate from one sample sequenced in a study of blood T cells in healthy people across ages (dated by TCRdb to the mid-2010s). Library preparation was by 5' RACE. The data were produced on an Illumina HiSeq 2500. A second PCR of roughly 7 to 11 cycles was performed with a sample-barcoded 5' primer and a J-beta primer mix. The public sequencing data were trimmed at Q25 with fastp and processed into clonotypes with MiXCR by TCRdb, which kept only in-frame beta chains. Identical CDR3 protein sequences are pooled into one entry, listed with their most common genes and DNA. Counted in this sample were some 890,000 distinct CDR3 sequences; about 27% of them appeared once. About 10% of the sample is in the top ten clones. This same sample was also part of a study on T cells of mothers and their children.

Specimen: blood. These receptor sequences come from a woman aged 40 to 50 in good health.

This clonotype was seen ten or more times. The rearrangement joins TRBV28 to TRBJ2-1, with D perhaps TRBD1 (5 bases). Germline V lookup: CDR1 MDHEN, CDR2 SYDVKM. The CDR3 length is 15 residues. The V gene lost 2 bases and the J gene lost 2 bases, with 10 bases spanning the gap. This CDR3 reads CASSLQGLTYNEQFF. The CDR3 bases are TGTGCCAGCAGTTTACAGGGTCTCACCTACAATGAGCAGTTCTTC.

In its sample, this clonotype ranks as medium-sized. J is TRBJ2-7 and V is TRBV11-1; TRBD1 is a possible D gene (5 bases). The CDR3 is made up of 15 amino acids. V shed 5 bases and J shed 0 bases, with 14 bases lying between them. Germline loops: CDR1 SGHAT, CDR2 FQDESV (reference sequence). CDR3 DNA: TGTGCCAGCAGCCCGACAGATATGCCCTCCTACGAGCAGTACTTC. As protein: CASSPTDMPSYEQYF.

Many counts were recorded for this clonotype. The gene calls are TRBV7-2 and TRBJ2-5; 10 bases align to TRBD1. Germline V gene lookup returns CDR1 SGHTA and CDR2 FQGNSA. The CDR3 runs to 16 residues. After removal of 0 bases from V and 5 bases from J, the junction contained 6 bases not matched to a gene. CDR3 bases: TGTGCCAGCAGCTTAGCACCGGGACAGGGGCGGGAGACCCAGTACTTC. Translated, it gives CASSLAPGQGRETQYF. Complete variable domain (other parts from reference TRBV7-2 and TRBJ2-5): GAGVSQSPSNKVTEKGKDVELRCDPISGHTALYWYRQSLGQGLEFLIYFQGNSAPDKSGLPSDRFSAERTGGSVSTLTIQRTQQEDSAVYLCASSLAPGQGRETQYFGPGTRLLVL.

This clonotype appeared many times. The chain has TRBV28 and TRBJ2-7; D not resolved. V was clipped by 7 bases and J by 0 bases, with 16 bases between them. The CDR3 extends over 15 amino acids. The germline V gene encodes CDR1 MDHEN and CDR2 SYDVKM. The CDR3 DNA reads TGTGCCAGCATATCTGGAGCCCTTAACTCCTACGAGCAGTACTTC. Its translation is CASISGALNSYEQYF.

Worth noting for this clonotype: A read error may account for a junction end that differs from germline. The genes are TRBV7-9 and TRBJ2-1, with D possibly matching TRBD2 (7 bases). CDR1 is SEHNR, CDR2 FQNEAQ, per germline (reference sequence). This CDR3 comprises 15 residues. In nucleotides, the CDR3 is TGTGCCAGCAGCAAAGAAGGCGGGGGCCCCAATGGGCAGTTCTTC. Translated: CASSKEGGGPNGQFF. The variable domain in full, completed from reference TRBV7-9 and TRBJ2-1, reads DTGVSQNPRHKITKRGQNVTFRCDPISEHNRLYWYRQTLGQGPEFLTYFQNEAQLEKSRLLSDRFSAERPKGSFSTLEIQRTEQGDSAMYLCASSKEGGGPNGQFFGPGTRLTVL.

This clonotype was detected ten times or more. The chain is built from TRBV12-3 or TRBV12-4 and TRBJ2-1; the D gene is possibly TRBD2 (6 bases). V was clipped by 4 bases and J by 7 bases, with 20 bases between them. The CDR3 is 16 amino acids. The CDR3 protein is CASSSPGLQSLNEQFF. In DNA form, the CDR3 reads TGTGCCAGCAGTTCGCCGGGACTCCAATCATTGAATGAGCAGTTCTTC.

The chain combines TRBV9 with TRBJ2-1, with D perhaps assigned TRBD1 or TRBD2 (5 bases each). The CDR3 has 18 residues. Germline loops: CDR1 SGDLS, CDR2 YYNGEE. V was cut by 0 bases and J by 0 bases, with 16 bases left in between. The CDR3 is CASSVGLSGPDSYNEQFF. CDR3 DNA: TGTGCCAGCAGCGTAGGTCTTTCGGGACCCGACTCCTACAATGAGCAGTTCTTC.

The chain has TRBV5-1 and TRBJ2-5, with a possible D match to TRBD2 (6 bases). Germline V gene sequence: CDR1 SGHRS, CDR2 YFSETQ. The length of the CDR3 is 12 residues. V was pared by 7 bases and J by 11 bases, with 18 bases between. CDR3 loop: CASGGFANEQYF. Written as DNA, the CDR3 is TGCGCCAGCGGAGGGTTCGCCAATGAGCAGTACTTC.

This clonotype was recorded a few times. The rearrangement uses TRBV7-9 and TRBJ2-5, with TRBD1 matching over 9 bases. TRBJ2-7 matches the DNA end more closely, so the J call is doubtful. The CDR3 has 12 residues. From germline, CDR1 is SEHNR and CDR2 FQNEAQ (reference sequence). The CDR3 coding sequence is TGTGCCAGCTCTACAGGGGGCGGCGAGCAGTACTTC. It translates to CASSTGGGEQYF.

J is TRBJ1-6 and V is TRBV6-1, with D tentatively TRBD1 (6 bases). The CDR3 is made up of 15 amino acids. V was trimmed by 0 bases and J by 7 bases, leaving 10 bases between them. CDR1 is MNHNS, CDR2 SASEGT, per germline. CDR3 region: CASSEAQGTNSPLHF. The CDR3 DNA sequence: TGTGCCAGCAGTGAAGCGCAGGGGACCAATTCACCCCTCCACTTT.

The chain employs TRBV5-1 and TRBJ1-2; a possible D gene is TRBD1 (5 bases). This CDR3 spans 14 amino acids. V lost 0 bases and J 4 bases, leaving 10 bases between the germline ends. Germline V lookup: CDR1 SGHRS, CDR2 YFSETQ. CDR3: CASSLEGHTYGYTF. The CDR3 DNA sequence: TGCGCCAGCAGCTTGGAAGGACATACCTATGGCTACACCTTC. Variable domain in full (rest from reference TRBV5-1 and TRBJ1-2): KAGVTQTPRYLIKTRGQQVTLSCSPISGHRSVSWYQQTPGQGLQFLFEYFSETQRNKGNFPGRFSGRQFSNSRSEMNVSTLELGDSALYLCASSLEGHTYGYTFGSGTRLTVV.

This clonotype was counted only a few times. The CDR3 nucleotides are TGCGCCAGCAGCCCTACCAGGGGTCAGCGGGGCGGAAATGAGCAGTTCTTC. Translated, it gives CASSPTRGQRGGNEQFF. The chain links TRBV5-1 to TRBJ2-1; maybe TRBD2 (7 bases). The V end lost 4 bases, the J end lost 7 bases, and 24 bases lay between the germline ends. From germline, CDR1 is SGHRS and CDR2 YFSETQ. The CDR3 runs to 17 residues.

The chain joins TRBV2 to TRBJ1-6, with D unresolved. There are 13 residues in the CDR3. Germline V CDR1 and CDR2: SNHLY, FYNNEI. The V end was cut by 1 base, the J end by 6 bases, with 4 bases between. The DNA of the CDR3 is TGTGCCAGCAGTGAAGGCCGTAATTCACCCCTCCACTTT. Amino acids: CASSEGRNSPLHF.

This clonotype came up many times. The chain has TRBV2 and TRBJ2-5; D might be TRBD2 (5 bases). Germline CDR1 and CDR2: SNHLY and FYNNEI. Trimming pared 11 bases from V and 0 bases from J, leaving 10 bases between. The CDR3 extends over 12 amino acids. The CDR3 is CARARDQETQYF. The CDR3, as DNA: TGTGCCCGAGCGAGGGACCAAGAGACCCAGTACTTC.

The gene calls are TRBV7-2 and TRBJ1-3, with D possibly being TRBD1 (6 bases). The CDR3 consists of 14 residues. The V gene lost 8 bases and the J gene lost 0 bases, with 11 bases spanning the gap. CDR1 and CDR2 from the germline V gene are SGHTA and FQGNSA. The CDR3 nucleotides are TGTGCCAGCCTACGAGGGGGCTCTGGAAACACCATATATTTT. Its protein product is CASLRGGSGNTIYF.

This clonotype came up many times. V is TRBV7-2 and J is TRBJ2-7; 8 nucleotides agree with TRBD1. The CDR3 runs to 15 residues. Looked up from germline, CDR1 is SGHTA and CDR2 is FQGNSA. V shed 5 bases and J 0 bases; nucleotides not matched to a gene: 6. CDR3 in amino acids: CASSRQGTSSYEQYF. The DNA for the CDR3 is TGTGCCAGCAGCCGACAGGGGACGAGCTCCTACGAGCAGTACTTC.

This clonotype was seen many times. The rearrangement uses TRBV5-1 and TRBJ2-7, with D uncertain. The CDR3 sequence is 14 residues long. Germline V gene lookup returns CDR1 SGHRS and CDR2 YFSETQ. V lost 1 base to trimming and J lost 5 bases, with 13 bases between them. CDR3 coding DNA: TGCGCCAGCAGCTTGAACGAGGTCGTCCACGAGCAGTACTTC. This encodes CASSLNEVVHEQYF.

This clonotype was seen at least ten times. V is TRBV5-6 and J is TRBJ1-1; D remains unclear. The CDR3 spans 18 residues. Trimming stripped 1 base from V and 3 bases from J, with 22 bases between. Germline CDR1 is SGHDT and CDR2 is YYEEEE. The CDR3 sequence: CASSLSRGLRTDHTEAFF. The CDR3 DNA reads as TGTGCCAGCAGCTTGTCGCGAGGCTTGAGGACGGATCACACTGAAGCTTTCTTT.

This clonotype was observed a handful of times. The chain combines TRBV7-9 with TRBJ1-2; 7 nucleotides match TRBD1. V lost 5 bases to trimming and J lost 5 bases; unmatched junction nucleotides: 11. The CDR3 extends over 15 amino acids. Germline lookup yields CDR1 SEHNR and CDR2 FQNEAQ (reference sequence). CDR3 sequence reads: CASSQQGFLGYGYTF. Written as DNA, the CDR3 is TGTGCCAGCAGCCAACAGGGGTTTCTGGGGTATGGCTACACCTTC.

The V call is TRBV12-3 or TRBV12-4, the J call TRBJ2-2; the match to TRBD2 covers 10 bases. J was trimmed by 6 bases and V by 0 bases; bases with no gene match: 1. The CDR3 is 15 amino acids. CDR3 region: CASSLALAGAGELFF. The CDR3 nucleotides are TGTGCCAGCAGTTTAGCCCTAGCGGGGGCCGGGGAGCTGTTTTTT.

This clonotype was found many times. CDR3 protein: CASVDRGGVYEQYF. The CDR3, as DNA: TGTGCCAGCGTCGACAGGGGGGGGGTTTACGAGCAGTACTTC. The chain recombines TRBV28 with TRBJ2-7; the match to TRBD1 covers 9 bases. This CDR3 region has 14 residues. Germline CDR1 and CDR2: MDHEN and SYDVKM. Trimming took 8 bases from V and 4 from J; bases not matched to a gene: 9. The full variable domain, in which reference TRBV28 and TRBJ2-7 provide the parts outside the CDR3, is DVKVTQSSRYLVKRTGEKVFLECVQDMDHENMFWYRQDPGLGLRLIYFSYDVKMKEKGDIPEGYSVSREKKERFSLILESASTNQTSMYLCASVDRGGVYEQYFGPGTRLTVT.

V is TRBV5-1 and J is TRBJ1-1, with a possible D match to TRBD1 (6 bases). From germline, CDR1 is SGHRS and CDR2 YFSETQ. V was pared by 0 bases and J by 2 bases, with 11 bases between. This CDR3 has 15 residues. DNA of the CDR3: TGCGCCAGCAGCTTGGGTCCGGGGGCCAACACTGAAGCTTTCTTT. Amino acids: CASSLGPGANTEAFF.

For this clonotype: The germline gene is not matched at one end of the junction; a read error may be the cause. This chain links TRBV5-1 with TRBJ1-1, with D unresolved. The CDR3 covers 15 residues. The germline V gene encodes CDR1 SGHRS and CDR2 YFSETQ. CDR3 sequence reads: CASSFTSPMNTEACF. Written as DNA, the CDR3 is TGCGCCAGCAGCTTTACCTCACCGATGAACACTGAAGCTTGCTTT.

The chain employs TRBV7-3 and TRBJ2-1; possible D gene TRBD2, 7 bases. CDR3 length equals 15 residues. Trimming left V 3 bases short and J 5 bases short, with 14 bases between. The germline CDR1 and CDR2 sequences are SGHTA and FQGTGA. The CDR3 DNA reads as TGTGCCAGCAGCTTTTCACGGGGGGCAAACAATGAGCAGTTCTTC. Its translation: CASSFSRGANNEQFF. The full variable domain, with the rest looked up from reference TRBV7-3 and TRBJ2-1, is GAGVSQTPSNKVTEKGKYVELRCDPISGHTALYWYRQSLGQGPEFLIYFQGTGAADDSGLPNDRFFAVRPEGSVSTLKIQRTERGDSAVYLCASSFSRGANNEQFFGPGTRLTVL.

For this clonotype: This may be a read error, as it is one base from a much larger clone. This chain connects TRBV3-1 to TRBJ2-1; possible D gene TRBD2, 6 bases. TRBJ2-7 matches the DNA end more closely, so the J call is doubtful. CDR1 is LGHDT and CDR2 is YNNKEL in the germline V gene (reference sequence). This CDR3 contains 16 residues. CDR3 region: CASSQMGLSSYNEQYF. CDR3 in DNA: TGTGCCAGCAGCCAAATGGGACTTTCCTCCTACAATGAGCAGTACTTC.

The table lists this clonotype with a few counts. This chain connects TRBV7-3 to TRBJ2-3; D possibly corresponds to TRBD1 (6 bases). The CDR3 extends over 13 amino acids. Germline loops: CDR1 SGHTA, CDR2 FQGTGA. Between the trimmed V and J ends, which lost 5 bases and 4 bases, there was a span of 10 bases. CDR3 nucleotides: TGTGCCAGCAGCCCCGGACAGCCAGATACGCAGTATTTT. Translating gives CASSPGQPDTQYF.

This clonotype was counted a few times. The CDR3 spells CASSPLSNQPQHF. CDR3 coding DNA: TGTGCCAGCAGTCCCCTAAGCAATCAGCCCCAGCATTTT. This chain links TRBV27 with TRBJ1-5; D remains unclear. Trimming pared 5 bases from V and 1 base from J, leaving 6 bases between. CDR1 MNHEY and CDR2 SMNVEV come from the germline V gene (reference sequence). The CDR3 covers 13 residues.

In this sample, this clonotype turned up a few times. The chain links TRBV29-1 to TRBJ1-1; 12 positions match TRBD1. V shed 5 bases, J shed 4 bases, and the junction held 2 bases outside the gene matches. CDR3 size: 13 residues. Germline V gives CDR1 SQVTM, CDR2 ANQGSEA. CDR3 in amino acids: CSVWGQGATEAFF. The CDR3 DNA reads TGCAGCGTTTGGGGACAGGGGGCCACTGAAGCTTTCTTT.

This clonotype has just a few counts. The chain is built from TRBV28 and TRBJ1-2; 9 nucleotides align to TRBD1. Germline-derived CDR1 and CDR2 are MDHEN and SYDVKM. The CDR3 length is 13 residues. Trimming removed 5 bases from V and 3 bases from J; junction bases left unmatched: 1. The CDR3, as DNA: TGTGCCAGCAGTACAGGGGGCGACTATGGCTACACCTTC. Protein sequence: CASSTGGDYGYTF.

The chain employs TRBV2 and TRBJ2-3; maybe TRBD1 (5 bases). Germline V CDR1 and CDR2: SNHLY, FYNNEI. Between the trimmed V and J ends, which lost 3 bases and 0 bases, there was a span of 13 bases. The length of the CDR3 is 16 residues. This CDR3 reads CASSDEGASSTDTQYF. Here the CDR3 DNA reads TGTGCCAGCAGTGACGAAGGGGCCTCTAGCACAGATACGCAGTATTTT. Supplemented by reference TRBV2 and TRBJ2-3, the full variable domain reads EPEVTQTPSHQVTQMGQEVILRCVPISNHLYFYWYRQILGQKVEFLVSFYNNEISEKSEIFDDQFSVERPDGSNFTLKIRSTKLEDSAMYFCASSDEGASSTDTQYFGPGTRLTVL.

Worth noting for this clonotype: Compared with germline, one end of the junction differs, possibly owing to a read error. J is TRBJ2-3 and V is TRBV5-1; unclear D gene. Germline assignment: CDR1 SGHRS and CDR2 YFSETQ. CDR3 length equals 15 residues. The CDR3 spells CASGLSGPSTDTQYF. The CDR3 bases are TGCGCCAGCGGCTTGAGTGGGCCCTCCACAGATACGCAGTATTTT. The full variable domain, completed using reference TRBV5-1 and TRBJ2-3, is KAGVTQTPRYLIKTRGQQVTLSCSPISGHRSVSWYQQTPGQGLQFLFEYFSETQRNKGNFPGRFSGRQFSNSRSEMNVSTLELGDSALYLCASGLSGPSTDTQYFGPGTRLTVL.